This paragraph reports one T cell receptor beta chain. Its antigen remains unknown. Nominally healthy donors provided the samples, though records likely missed some immune exposures. The source of the sample is a study of cytomegalovirus exposure and HLA in healthy donors. Study results and caveats: Immune exposure information comprised only CMV serostatus. The majority of CMV-associated TCR beta chains were reported as apparently HLA-restricted in a later analysis.

The CDR3 runs to 15 residues. The trim removed 2 bases at V and 1 base at J, leaving 4 bases unmatched. From germline, CDR1 is PRHDT and CDR2 FYEKMQ (reference sequence). Researchers ran the PCR with 60 Vbeta and 13 Jbeta primers. Profiling relied on immunoSEQ multiplex PCR, and the TCRdb table lists in-frame clones only, not all of them. The data contain 95,000 to 100,000 clones, approximately 71% of them seen just once; the ten biggest clones take up 6% to 8.5%. This chain uses TRBV13 with TRBJ2-7; TRBD1 matches 8 bases. Sequenced material: PBMCs. The sequence came from a female donor in good health and CMV-seronegative. The CDR3 is CASSLYQGASYEQYF. As DNA, the CDR3 is TGTGCCAGCAGCTTATACCAGGGGGCATCCTACGAGCAGTACTTC.